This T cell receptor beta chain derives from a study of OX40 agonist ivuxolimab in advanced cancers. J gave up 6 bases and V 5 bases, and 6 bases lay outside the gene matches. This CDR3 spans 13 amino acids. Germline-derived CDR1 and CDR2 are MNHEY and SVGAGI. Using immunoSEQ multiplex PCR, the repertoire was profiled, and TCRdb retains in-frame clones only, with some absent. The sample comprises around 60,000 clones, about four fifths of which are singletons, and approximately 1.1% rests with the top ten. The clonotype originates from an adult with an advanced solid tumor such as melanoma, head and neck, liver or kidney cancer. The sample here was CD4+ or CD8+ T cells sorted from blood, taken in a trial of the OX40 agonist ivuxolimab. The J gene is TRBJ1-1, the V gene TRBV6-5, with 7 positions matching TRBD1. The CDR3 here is CASSDRVGAEAFF. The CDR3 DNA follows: TGTGCCAGCAGTGACAGGGTGGGCGCTGAAGCTTTCTTT.